The source of this T cell receptor (beta chain) is a study of early stage breast cancer tumors. Study outcomes and limitations: Commonly generated sequences made up most enriched TCRB sequences shared between patients. Blood repertoires resembled normal breast more than tumor.

Assay: immunoSEQ multiplex PCR; the TCRdb copy retains only in-frame clones and omits some. The profile shows about 69,000 clones, approximately 84% of them singletons. About this clone: Its matching antigen is unknown.

The germline V gene encodes CDR1 MGHRA and CDR2 YSYEKL. V was pared by 1 base and J by 0 bases, with 9 bases between. This CDR3 is built from 15 residues. The sample comprised blood. The chain combines TRBV4-1 with TRBJ1-1; tentatively, D is TRBD1 (5 bases). The source of this sequence is a person aged 40 to 49 with breast cancer. The CDR3 DNA sequence: TGCGCCAGCAGCCAAGTGGGGGTATTGAACACTGAAGCTTTCTTT. Its protein product is CASSQVGVLNTEAFF.